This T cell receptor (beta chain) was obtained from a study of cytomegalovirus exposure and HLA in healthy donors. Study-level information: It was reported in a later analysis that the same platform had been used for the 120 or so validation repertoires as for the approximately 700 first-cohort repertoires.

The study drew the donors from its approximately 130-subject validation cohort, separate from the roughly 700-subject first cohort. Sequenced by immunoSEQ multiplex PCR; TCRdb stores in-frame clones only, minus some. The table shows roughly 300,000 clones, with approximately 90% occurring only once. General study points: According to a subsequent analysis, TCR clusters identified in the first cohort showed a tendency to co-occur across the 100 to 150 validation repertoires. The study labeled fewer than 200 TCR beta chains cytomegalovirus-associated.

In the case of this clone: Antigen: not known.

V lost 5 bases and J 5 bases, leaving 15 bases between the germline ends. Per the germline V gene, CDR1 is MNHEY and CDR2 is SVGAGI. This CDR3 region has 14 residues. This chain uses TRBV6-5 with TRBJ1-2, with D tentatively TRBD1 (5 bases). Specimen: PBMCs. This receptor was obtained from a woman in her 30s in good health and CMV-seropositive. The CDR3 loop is CASSRGRTFYGYTF. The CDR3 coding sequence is TGTGCCAGCAGTAGGGGACGAACCTTTTATGGCTACACCTTC.